The following is a T cell receptor (beta chain) sequence with its context. Its target is unknown. The data stem from a study of blood T cells in healthy people across ages. Study-wide background: Per two T cells, about one barcoded beta molecule was captured through template switching.

Together with a sample-barcoded 5' primer, a J-beta primer mix was included in a second PCR lasting roughly 7 to 11 cycles. Using its own MiXCR run on the 5' RACE reads, TCRdb lists one record per CDR3 protein. The data hold about a million distinct CDR3 sequences, with around 48% observed a single time. Trimming took off 0 bases at V and 6 bases at J, with 8 bases between the two ends. The CDR3 is 13 amino acids. The germline CDR1 and CDR2 sequences are SEHNR and FQNEAQ (reference sequence). General observations from the study: Across samples, TCR beta diversity tracked strongly with naive T cell percentage.

Healthy Russian Caucasian donors spanned ages about 6 to 100 years. Isolation yielded PBMCs, at least 7 million per sample, in every case. The origin of this receptor is a man aged 25 to 45 in good health. The chain is built from TRBV7-9 and TRBJ1-2, with D hard to call. The sequenced sample was blood. CDR3 sequence: CASSLAGSNGYTF. The DNA of the CDR3 is TGTGCCAGCAGCTTAGCGGGGAGTAATGGCTACACCTTC.